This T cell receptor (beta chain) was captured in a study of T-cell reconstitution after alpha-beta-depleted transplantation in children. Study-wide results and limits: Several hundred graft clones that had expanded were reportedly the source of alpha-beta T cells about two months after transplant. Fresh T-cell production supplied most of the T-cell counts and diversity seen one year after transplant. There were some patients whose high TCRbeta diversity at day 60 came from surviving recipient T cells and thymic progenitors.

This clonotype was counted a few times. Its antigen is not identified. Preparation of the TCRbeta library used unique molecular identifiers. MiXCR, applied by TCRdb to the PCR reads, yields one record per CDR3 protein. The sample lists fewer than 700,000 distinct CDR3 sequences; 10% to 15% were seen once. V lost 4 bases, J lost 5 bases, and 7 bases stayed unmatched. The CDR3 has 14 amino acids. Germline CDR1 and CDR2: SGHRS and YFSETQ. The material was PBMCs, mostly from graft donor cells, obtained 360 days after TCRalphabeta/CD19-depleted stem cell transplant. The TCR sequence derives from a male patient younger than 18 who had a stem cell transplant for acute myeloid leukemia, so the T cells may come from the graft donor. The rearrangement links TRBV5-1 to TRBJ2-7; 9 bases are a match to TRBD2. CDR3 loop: CASSISGSYNEQYF. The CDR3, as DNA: TGCGCCAGCAGCATTAGCGGGAGCTATAACGAGCAGTACTTC.